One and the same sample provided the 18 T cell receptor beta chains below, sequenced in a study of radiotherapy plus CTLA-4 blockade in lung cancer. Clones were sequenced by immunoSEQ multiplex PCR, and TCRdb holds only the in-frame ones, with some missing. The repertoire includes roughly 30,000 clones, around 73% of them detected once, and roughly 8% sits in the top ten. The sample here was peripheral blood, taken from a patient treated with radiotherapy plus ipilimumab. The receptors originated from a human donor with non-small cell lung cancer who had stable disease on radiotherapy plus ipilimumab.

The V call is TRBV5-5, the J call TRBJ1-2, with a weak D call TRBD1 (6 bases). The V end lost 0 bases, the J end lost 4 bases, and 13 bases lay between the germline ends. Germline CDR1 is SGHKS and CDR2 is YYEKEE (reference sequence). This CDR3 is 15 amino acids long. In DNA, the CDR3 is TGTGCCAGCAGCTTGGGGACAGCTGATTCCTATGGCTACACCTTC. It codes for CASSLGTADSYGYTF.

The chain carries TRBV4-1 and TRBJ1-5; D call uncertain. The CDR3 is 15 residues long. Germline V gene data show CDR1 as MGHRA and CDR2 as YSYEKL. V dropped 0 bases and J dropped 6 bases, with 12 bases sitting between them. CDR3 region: CASSQDRQVRQPQHF. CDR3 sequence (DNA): TGCGCCAGCAGCCAAGATCGCCAGGTCCGTCAGCCCCAGCATTTT.

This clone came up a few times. CDR3 region: CASSLKTFYRYGYTF. The CDR3 DNA reads as TGTGCCAGCAGCTTGAAGACATTTTACCGTTATGGCTACACCTTC. The chain combines TRBV5-6 with TRBJ1-2; D uncertain. From germline, CDR1 is SGHDT and CDR2 YYEEEE. This CDR3 spans 15 amino acids. The germline V and J ends were trimmed by 1 base and 5 bases, with 15 bases remaining between them.

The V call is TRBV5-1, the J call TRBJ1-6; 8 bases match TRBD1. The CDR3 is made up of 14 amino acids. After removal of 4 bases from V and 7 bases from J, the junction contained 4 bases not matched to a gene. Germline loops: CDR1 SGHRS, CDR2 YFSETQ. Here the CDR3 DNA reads TGCGCCAGCAGCGTAGACAGGGGCAATTCACCCCTCCACTTT. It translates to CASSVDRGNSPLHF.

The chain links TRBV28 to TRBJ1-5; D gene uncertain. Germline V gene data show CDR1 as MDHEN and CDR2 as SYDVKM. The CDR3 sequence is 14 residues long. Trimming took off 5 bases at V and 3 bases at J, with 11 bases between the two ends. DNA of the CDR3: TGTGCCAGCAGTCCAGGCGCGGCCAATCAGCCCCAGCATTTT. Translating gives CASSPGAANQPQHF.

The CDR3 nucleotides read TGCGCCAGCAGCCAAACGGGGGCTAGGGGGGAGCAGTACGTC. Protein product: CASSQTGARGEQYV. The gene calls are TRBV4-1 and TRBJ2-7; D is tentatively TRBD1 or TRBD2 (6 bases each). Germline V gene sequence: CDR1 MGHRA, CDR2 YSYEKL. The CDR3 spans 14 residues. V was pared by 2 bases and J by 7 bases, with 15 bases between.

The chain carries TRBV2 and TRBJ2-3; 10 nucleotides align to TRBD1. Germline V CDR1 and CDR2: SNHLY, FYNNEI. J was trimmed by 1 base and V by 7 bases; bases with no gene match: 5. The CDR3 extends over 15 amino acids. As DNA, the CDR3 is TGTGCCAGCACCGAGGGGACAGGGGGCACAGATACGCAGTATTTT. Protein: CASTEGTGGTDTQYF.

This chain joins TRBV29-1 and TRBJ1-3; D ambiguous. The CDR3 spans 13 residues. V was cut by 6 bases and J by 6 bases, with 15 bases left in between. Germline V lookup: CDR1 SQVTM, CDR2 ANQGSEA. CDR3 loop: CSVQPPGANTIYF. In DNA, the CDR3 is TGCAGCGTGCAACCCCCGGGTGCAAACACCATATATTTT.

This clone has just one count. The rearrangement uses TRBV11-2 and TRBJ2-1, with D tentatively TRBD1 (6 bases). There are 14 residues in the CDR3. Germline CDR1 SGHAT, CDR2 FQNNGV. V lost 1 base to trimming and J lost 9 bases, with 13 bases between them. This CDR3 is CASSLALQGTEQFF. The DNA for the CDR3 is TGTGCCAGCAGCTTAGCCCTACAGGGCACTGAGCAGTTCTTC.

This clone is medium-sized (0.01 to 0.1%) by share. The CDR3 DNA sequence: TGTGCCAGCTCCCTTGGAGGGGGCTCGGATGAGCAGTTCTTC. This encodes CASSLGGGSDEQFF. The chain combines TRBV18 with TRBJ2-1; possible D gene TRBD1, 7 bases. V was trimmed by 6 bases and J by 8 bases, leaving 17 bases between them. CDR3 length: 14 amino acids. Per germline, CDR1 KGHSH and CDR2 LQKENI.

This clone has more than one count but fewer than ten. The CDR3 sequence is CASSQDLLRLAGTEQFF. The CDR3, as DNA: TGTGCCAGCAGCCAAGATCTCCTTAGGCTAGCGGGGACTGAGCAGTTCTTC. J is TRBJ2-1 and V is TRBV14; 9 nucleotides match TRBD2. Germline values: CDR1 SGHDN, CDR2 FVKESK. The CDR3 extends over 17 amino acids. The V and J ends lost 0 bases and 9 bases, in that order; junction bases with no gene match: 12.

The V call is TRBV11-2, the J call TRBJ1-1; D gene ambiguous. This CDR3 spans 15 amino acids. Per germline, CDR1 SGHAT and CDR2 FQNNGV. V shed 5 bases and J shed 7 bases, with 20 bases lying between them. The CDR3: CASSLRPGLGHEAFF. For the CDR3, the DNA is TGTGCCAGCAGCCTGAGGCCCGGACTCGGCCATGAAGCTTTCTTT.

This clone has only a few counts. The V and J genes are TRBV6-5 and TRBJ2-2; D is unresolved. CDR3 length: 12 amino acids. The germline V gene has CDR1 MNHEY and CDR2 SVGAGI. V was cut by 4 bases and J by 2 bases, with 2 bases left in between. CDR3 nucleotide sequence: TGTGCCAGCAGTTCAAACACCGGGGAGCTGTTTTTT. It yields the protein CASSSNTGELFF.

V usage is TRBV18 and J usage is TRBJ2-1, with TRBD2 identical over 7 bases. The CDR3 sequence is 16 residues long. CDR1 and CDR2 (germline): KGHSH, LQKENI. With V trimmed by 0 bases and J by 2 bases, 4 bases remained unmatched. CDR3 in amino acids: CASSPPGLRTYNEQFF. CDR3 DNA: TGTGCCAGCTCACCACCGGGACTACGTACCTACAATGAGCAGTTCTTC.

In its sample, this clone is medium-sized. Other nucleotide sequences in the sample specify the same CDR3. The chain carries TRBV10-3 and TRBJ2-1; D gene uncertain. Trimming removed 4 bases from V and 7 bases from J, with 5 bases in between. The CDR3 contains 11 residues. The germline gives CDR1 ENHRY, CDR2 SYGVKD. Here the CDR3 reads CAISVGNEQFF. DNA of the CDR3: TGTGCCATCAGTGTCGGAAATGAGCAGTTCTTC.

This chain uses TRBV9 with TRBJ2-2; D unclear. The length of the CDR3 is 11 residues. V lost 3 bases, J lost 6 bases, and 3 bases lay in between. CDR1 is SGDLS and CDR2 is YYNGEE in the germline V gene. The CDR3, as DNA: TGTGCCAGCAGCGAACCCGGGGAGCTGTTTTTT. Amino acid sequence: CASSEPGELFF.

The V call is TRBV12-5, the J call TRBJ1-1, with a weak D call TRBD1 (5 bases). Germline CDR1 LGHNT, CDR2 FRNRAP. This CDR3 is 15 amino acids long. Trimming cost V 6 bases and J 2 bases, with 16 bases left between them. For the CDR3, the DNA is TGTGCTAGTGGCCTCCTCTCGGGGCTAAACACTGAAGCTTTCTTT. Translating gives CASGLLSGLNTEAFF.

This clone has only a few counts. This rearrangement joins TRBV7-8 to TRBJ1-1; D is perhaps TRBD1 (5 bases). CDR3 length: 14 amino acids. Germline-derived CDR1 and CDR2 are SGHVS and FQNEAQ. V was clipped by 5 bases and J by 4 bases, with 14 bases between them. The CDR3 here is CASSKREQGTEAFF. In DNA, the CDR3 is TGTGCCAGCAGCAAAAGGGAGCAGGGCACTGAAGCTTTCTTT.